The 15 T cell receptor beta chains given below trace back to one sample, sequenced in a study of yellow fever vaccine responses in identical twins. Via MiXCR, TCRdb re-called the RT-PCR reads, giving one row per CDR3 protein. The data contain more than 11,000 distinct CDR3 sequences, about 81% of them seen just once; the ten biggest clones take up about 0.65%. Sequencing was performed on T cells from blood (PBMCs), unsorted or a sorted subset (not recorded which), taken before or after yellow fever vaccination (not recorded which). Receptors were obtained from a woman younger than 30 who received the yellow fever vaccine.

V and J are TRBV15 and TRBJ2-7; 8 nucleotides align to TRBD2. The CDR3 loop spans 13 amino acids. Per the germline V gene, CDR1 is LNHNV and CDR2 is YYDKDF (reference sequence). Losses at the gene ends were 0 bases for V and 12 bases for J; bases not matched to a gene: 7. Here the CDR3 reads CATSRDSGAASYV. DNA of the CDR3: TGTGCCACCAGCAGAGATAGCGGGGCGGCCTCGTACGTC.

The chain employs TRBV29-1 and TRBJ1-1; perhaps TRBD1 as D (5 bases). V gave up 6 bases and J gave up 0 bases, with 11 bases separating them. The CDR3 length is 13 residues. Germline-derived CDR1 and CDR2 are SQVTM and ANQGSEA. As DNA, the CDR3 is TGCAGCGTCCTCAGGGATATGAACACTGAAGCTTTCTTT. It encodes CSVLRDMNTEAFF. Full variable domain (missing parts from reference TRBV29-1 and TRBJ1-1): SAVISQKPSRDICQRGTSLTIQCQVDSQVTMMFWYRQQPGQSLTLIATANQGSEATYESGFVIDKFPISRPNLTFSTLTVSNMSPEDSSIYLCSVLRDMNTEAFFGQGTRLTVV.

In DNA, the CDR3 is TGTGCCAGCAGCTTAGATATCTGGGCTAACTATGGCTACACCTTC. Translation: CASSLDIWANYGYTF. The J gene is TRBJ1-2, the V gene TRBV11-1; unclear D gene. The CDR3 has 15 residues. Trimming removed 1 base at V and 0 bases at J, with 9 bases between. CDR1 is SGHAT, CDR2 FQDESV, per germline (reference sequence).

This clonotype was detected only a few times. J is TRBJ2-1 and V is TRBV6-5, with D perhaps assigned TRBD1 or TRBD2 (5 bases each). V was shortened by 2 bases and J by 5 bases, with 7 bases between the two germline ends. Germline CDR1 is MNHEY and CDR2 is SVGAGI. The CDR3 has 13 residues. CDR3 region: CASSYRDHNEQFF. The CDR3 DNA sequence: TGTGCCAGCAGTTACCGGGACCACAATGAGCAGTTCTTC.

The chain combines TRBV29-1 with TRBJ2-7, with D unresolved. Germline CDR1 reads SQVTM; CDR2 reads ANQGSEA. The CDR3 is made up of 8 amino acids. The V end lost 3 bases, the J end lost 12 bases, and 6 bases lay between the germline ends. CDR3 in amino acids: CSVERWYF. For the CDR3, the DNA is TGCAGCGTTGAGCGGTGGTACTTC.

This chain's CDR3 is CASSLGSGRGQYF. CDR3 DNA: TGTGCCAGCAGCTTAGGTAGCGGGCGAGGGCAGTATTTT. The rearrangement links TRBV11-2 to TRBJ2-3, with 7 bases aligning to TRBD2. There are 13 residues in the CDR3. V was clipped by 1 base and J by 11 bases; unmatched bases: 6. Germline CDR1 SGHAT, CDR2 FQNNGV. Combining the CDR3 with reference TRBV11-2 and TRBJ2-3 gives the whole variable domain EAGVAQSPRYKIIEKRQSVAFWCNPISGHATLYWYQQILGQGPKLLIQFQNNGVVDDSQLPKDRFSAERLKGVDSTLKIQPAKLEDSAVYLCASSLGSGRGQYFGPGTRLTVL.

The chain links TRBV9 to TRBJ2-3; perhaps TRBD2 as D (6 bases). The V end lost 0 bases, the J end lost 1 base, and 9 bases lay between the germline ends. The CDR3 has 15 residues. Per the germline V gene, CDR1 is SGDLS and CDR2 is YYNGEE. The CDR3 spells CASSVVSSGTDTQYF. CDR3 in DNA: TGTGCCAGCAGCGTAGTCTCTAGCGGCACAGATACGCAGTATTTT.

This chain links TRBV11-1 with TRBJ2-3; 9 bases map to TRBD2. Germline assignment: CDR1 SGHAT and CDR2 FQDESV (reference sequence). This CDR3 comprises 16 residues. The V gene end was trimmed by 7 bases and the J gene end by 6 bases; junction bases not matched to a gene: 14. The CDR3 spells CASTSEIAGVLDTQYF. CDR3 bases: TGTGCCAGCACCTCCGAGATAGCGGGAGTCTTGGATACGCAGTATTTT.

The chain combines TRBV12-3 or TRBV12-4 with TRBJ1-2; D might be TRBD1 (5 bases). The CDR3 is 17 amino acids. Deletions cut 3 bases from V and 6 bases from J, with 23 bases between. CDR3 sequence: CASSFGKIRGSQDGYTF. In DNA form, the CDR3 reads TGTGCCAGCAGTTTCGGCAAGATCCGGGGGTCGCAGGATGGCTACACCTTC.

The chain carries TRBV2 and TRBJ2-2; 7 bases agree with TRBD2. From germline, CDR1 is SNHLY and CDR2 FYNNEI. This CDR3 is 14 amino acids long. Trimming cost V 8 bases and J 5 bases; bases outside gene matches: 8. Here the CDR3 reads CASRPGAGTGELFF. DNA of the CDR3: TGTGCCAGCCGGCCAGGAGCGGGGACCGGGGAGCTGTTTTTT.

The chain uses TRBV28 and TRBJ2-1; D gene uncertain. This CDR3 has 13 residues. V lost 5 bases to trimming and J lost 3 bases, with 8 bases between them. CDR1 is MDHEN, CDR2 SYDVKM, per germline. In DNA, the CDR3 is TGTGCCAGCAGTCCTCCCGACTACAATGAGCAGTTCTTC. It encodes CASSPPDYNEQFF. Supplemented by reference TRBV28 and TRBJ2-1, the full variable domain reads DVKVTQSSRYLVKRTGEKVFLECVQDMDHENMFWYRQDPGLGLRLIYFSYDVKMKEKGDIPEGYSVSREKKERFSLILESASTNQTSMYLCASSPPDYNEQFFGPGTRLTVL.

On this clonotype: A junction end diverges from the germline sequence, so it may reflect a read error. The chain joins TRBV2 to TRBJ2-5; weak D call: TRBD1 (6 bases). Germline V lookup: CDR1 SNHLY, CDR2 FYNNEI. This CDR3 has 13 residues. CDR3 DNA sequence: TGTGCCAGCAGTGAAGCGTTGGGGGCCACCTGGGGGTTC. Translating gives CASSEALGATWGF.

The chain is built from TRBV7-2 and TRBJ2-3; 10 bases fit TRBD2. From germline, CDR1 is SGHTA and CDR2 FQGNSA. Trimming removed 5 bases from V and 3 bases from J; junction bases left unmatched: 8. This CDR3 contains 16 residues. CDR3 amino acids: CASSVTAGGGTDTQYF. For the CDR3, the DNA is TGTGCCAGCAGCGTAACAGCGGGAGGGGGTACAGATACGCAGTATTTT. The variable domain in full, completed from reference TRBV7-2 and TRBJ2-3, reads GAGVSQSPSNKVTEKGKDVELRCDPISGHTALYWYRQSLGQGLEFLIYFQGNSAPDKSGLPSDRFSAERTGGSVSTLTIQRTQQEDSAVYLCASSVTAGGGTDTQYFGPGTRLTVL.

This clonotype was picked up a small number of times. The chain has TRBV10-3 and TRBJ2-1, with 7 bases lining up with TRBD2. CDR3 length equals 17 residues. The V gene's germline CDR1 is ENHRY and CDR2 SYGVKD. Trimming removed 3 bases from V and 1 base from J; junction bases left unmatched: 9. Here the CDR3 reads CAISDRPLAPSYNEQFF. DNA for the CDR3: TGTGCCATCAGTGACCGTCCACTAGCGCCTTCCTACAATGAGCAGTTCTTC.

Only one count was recorded for this clonotype. The chain carries TRBV20-1 and TRBJ2-5; 10 bases fit TRBD2. The CDR3 length is 13 residues. Germline CDR1 DFQATT, CDR2 SNEGSKA (reference sequence). After removal of 6 bases from V and 2 bases from J, the junction contained 3 bases not matched to a gene. CDR3 in amino acids: CSARLAGQETQYF. CDR3 nucleotides: TGCAGTGCGAGACTAGCGGGTCAAGAGACCCAGTACTTC.